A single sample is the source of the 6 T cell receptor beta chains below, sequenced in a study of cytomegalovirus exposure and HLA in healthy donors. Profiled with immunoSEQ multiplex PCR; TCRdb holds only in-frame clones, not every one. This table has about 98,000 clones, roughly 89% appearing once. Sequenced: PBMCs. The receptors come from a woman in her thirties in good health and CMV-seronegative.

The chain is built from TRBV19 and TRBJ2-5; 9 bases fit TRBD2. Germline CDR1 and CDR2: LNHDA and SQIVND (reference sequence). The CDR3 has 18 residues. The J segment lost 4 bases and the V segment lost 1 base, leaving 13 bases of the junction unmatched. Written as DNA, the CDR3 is TGTGCCAGTAGTATAGCTACTAGCGGGCTAATCGGTCCAGAGACCCAGTACTTC. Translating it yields CASSIATSGLIGPETQYF.

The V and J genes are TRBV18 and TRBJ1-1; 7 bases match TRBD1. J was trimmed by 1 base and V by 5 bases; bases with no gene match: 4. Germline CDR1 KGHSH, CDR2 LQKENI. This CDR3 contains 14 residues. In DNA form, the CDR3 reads TGTGCCAGCTCATTTGGGACAGAGAACACTGAAGCTTTCTTT. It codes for CASSFGTENTEAFF.

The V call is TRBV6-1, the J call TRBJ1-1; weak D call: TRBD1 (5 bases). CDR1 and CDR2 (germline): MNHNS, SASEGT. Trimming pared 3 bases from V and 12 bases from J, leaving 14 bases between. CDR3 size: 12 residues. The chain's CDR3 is CASSDFRGKPFF. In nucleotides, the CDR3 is TGTGCCAGCAGTGATTTCCGGGGGAAACCTTTCTTT.

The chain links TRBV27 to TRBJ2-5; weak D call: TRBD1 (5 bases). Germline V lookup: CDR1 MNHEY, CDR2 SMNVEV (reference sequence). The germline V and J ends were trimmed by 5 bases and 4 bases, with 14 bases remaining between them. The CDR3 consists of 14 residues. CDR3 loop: CASSPGFGRETQYF. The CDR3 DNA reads TGTGCCAGCAGTCCAGGGTTTGGGCGAGAGACCCAGTACTTC.

CDR3 DNA sequence: TGTGCCATCAGTGGGACAGCAAATGAAAAACTGTTTTTT. It is translated as CAISGTANEKLFF. The J gene is TRBJ1-4, the V gene TRBV10-3; tentatively, D is TRBD1 (6 bases). The CDR3 loop spans 13 amino acids. Trimming cost V 4 bases and J 5 bases, with 8 bases left between them. CDR1 and CDR2 from the germline V gene are ENHRY and SYGVKD.

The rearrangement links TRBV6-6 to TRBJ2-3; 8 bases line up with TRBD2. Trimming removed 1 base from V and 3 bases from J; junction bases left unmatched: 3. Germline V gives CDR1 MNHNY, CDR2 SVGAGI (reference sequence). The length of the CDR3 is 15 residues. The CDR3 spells CASSYFGGETDTQYF. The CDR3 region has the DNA TGTGCCAGCAGTTACTTCGGGGGGGAAACAGATACGCAGTATTTT.